This T cell receptor beta chain is from a study of blood T cell repertoires in COVID-19. The overall study: COVID-19 samples from acute and convalescent phases originated in the United States, Italy and Spain. Sample material is recorded as cDNA or gDNA derived from T cells, B-cell-depleted T cells, or PBMCs.

Generated by immunoSEQ multiplex PCR, the TCRdb table keeps only in-frame clones and is missing some. The table records some 70,000 clones, around 89% of them present only once. The CDR3 runs 14 residues. After removal of 7 bases from V and 2 bases from J, the junction contained 6 bases not matched to a gene. Germline values: CDR1 KGHDR, CDR2 SFDVKD. Sequenced sample: peripheral blood. The sequence was collected from a woman over 75 with active COVID-19. The chain carries TRBV24-1 and TRBJ1-2; 7 positions agree with TRBD1. Here the CDR3 DNA reads TGTGCCACCAGCCATTCACAGGGGAACTATGGCTACACCTTC. Its translation: CATSHSQGNYGYTF.